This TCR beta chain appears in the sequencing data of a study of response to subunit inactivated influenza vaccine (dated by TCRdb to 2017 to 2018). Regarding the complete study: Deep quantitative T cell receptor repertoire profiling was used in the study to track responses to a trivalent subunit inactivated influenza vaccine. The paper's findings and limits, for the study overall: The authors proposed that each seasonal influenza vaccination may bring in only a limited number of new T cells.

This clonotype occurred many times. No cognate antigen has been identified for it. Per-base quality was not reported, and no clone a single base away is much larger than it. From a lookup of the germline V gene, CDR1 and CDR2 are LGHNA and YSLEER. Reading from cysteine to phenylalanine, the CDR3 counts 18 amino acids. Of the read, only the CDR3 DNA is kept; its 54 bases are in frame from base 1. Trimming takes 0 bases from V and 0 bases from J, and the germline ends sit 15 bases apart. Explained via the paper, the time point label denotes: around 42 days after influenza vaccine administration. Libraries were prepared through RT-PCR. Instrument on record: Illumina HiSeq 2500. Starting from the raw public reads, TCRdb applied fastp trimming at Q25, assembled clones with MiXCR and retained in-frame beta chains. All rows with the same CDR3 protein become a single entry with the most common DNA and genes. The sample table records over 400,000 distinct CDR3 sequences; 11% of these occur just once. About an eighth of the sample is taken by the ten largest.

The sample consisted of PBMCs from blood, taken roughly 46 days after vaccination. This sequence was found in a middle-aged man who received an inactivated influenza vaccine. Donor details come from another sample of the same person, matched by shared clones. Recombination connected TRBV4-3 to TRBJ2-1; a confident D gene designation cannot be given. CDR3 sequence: CASSQDLVGTSSYNEQFF. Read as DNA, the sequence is TGCGCCAGCAGCCAAGATCTTGTGGGAACGAGCTCCTACAATGAGCAGTTCTTC.